Listed below are T cell receptor beta chains from one sample, sequenced in a study of T cells after posttransplantation cyclophosphamide. Profiled with immunoSEQ multiplex PCR; TCRdb holds only in-frame clones, not every one. Here the sample spans about 21,000 clones, around 91% being singletons. Sequences were derived from PBMCs, sampled 350 to 400 days after allogeneic stem cell transplant with calcineurin inhibitor and methotrexate. The receptor set was obtained from a female patient aged 30 to 45 who received an allogeneic stem cell transplant from an unrelated donor, was CMV-positive, and had acute and chronic GVHD. A subset of T cells may come from the graft donor. Both conserved end residues are part of each CDR3. The D gene is left open where the match is weak. Clone size is shown for a subset of rows, as once, few, many or a class of expanded clone.

abundance	d_gene	v_gene	j_gene	CDR3nt	CDR3aa
.	.	TRBV21-1	TRBJ1-1	TGTGCCAGCAGCAAAGGAGGCCACACTAACACTGAAGCTTTCTTT	CASSKGGHTNTEAFF
.	.	TRBV5-1	TRBJ2-3	TGCGCCAGCAGCTTGGTTGGGGGCTTTAGTACAGATACGCAGTATTTT	CASSLVGGFSTDTQYF
.	.	TRBV4-2	TRBJ2-1	TGTGCCAGCAGCCAGGGCGGTGGGGCTAGCAATGAGCAGTTCTTC	CASSQGGGASNEQFF
once	TRBD2	TRBV6-6	TRBJ2-7	TGTGCCAGCAGTTACTCGGGCGGGAGGACTTACGAGCAGTACTTC	CASSYSGGRTYEQYF
few	.	TRBV7-7	TRBJ2-2	TGTGCTAGCAGCTTTACTAGGGCCGGGGAGCTGTTTTTT	CASSFTRAGELFF
.	TRBD1	TRBV19	TRBJ2-7	TGTGCCAGTAGTACCTCGACAGGGGTTGGAAGCGAGCAGTACTTC	CASSTSTGVGSEQYF
.	TRBD2	TRBV6-6	TRBJ2-1	TGTGCCAGCAGTTACTCTCTAGCGGGAGGAGGTAATGAGCAGTTCTTC	CASSYSLAGGGNEQFF
.	.	TRBV7-9	TRBJ2-7	TGTGCCAGCAGCTCCCTGCTAAAGAACTACGAGCAGTACTTC	CASSSLLKNYEQYF
.	.	TRBV5-3	TRBJ2-1	TGTGCCAGAAGCTTGGGGGAGCGCTTCGGGGGTGAGCAGTTCTTC	CARSLGERFGGEQFF
.	TRBD1	TRBV18	TRBJ2-3	TGTGCCAGCTCATCACCGGGACAGGGTAAAGATACGCAGTATTTT	CASSSPGQGKDTQYF
.	.	TRBV21-1	TRBJ1-2	TGTGCCAGCAGCATAGGGCAGGGGGTTGGCTACACCTTC	CASSIGQGVGYTF
.	.	TRBV20-1	TRBJ2-3	TGCAGTGGAGGTGGAGCAGATACGCAGTATTTT	CSGGGADTQYF
.	.	TRBV2	TRBJ1-4	TGTGCCAGCTGGGGGGGGAACGAAAAACTGTTTTTT	CASWGGNEKLFF
.	.	TRBV9	TRBJ1-1	TGTGCCAGCAGCGTAGCCCTCGTCGGGGACACTGAAGCTTTCTTT	CASSVALVGDTEAFF
.	.	TRBV4-1	TRBJ2-1	TGCGCCAGCAGCCAAGAACAGGGAAGGAATGAGCAGTTCTTC	CASSQEQGRNEQFF
.	.	TRBV30	TRBJ1-3	TGTGCCTGGAGTGTACAACAGGGCCATACTGGAAACACCATATATTTT	CAWSVQQGHTGNTIYF
.	.	TRBV30	TRBJ2-1	TGTGCCTGGAGTGTACAGGTTGAGCAGTTCTTC	CAWSVQVEQFF
.	TRBD2	TRBV5-8	TRBJ2-3	TGTGCCAGCAGACAGGGACTAGCGGGAGTCGATACGCAGTATTTT	CASRQGLAGVDTQYF
.	TRBD2	TRBV7-2	TRBJ2-5	TGTGCCAGCAGCGTCAGACTAGCGGGAAAAGAGACCCAGTACTTC	CASSVRLAGKETQYF
.	TRBD1	TRBV5-1	TRBJ2-6	TGCGCCAGCAGCCCCCGACAGGGGGCTGGGGCCAACGTCCTGACTTTC	CASSPRQGAGANVLTF
.	TRBD1	TRBV30	TRBJ1-1	TGTGCCTACAGGCGACAGGGATCGAGGAGGAACACTGAAGCTTTCTTT	CAYRRQGSRRNTEAFF
.	TRBD2	TRBV5-4	TRBJ2-7	TGTGCCAGCAGCTTGGAGACTAGCGGATCCTACGAGCAGTACTTC	CASSLETSGSYEQYF
.	TRBD1	TRBV2	TRBJ2-7	TGTGCCAGCAGGGGACAGGGCTCCTACGAGCAGTACTTC	CASRGQGSYEQYF
.	TRBD1	TRBV5-1	TRBJ1-5	TGCGCCAGCAGCGCTCAGGGGGGAGGCAATCAGCCCCAGCATTTT	CASSAQGGGNQPQHF
few	.	TRBV10-1	TRBJ1-1	TGCGCCAGCAGTGAGTCGGGGACACATGAAGCTTTCTTT	CASSESGTHEAFF
.	TRBD2	TRBV7-2	TRBJ2-1	TGTGCCAGCAGCTTAGCCCTAGCGGTTGAGGAGCAGTTCTTC	CASSLALAVEEQFF
.	TRBD2	TRBV7-9	TRBJ2-7	TGTGCCAGCAGCCCCCTAGCGGGAGGGAACCCCTACGAGCAGTACTTC	CASSPLAGGNPYEQYF
.	TRBD2	TRBV29-1	TRBJ2-3	TGCAGCGGGACTAGCGGGGCTTCAGATACGCAGTATTTT	CSGTSGASDTQYF
.	TRBD2	TRBV10-1	TRBJ2-7	TGCGCCAGCAGGATAGCGGGAGGAGGTGGATCCGCCGAGCAGTACTTC	CASRIAGGGGSAEQYF